The T cell receptor beta chain under discussion was sequenced for a study of OX40 agonist ivuxolimab in advanced cancers. The table came from immunoSEQ multiplex PCR; TCRdb's copy has only in-frame clones and leaves some out. Of fewer than 16,000 clones in the sample, 70% to 75% were seen once. The length of the CDR3 is 16 residues. V was clipped by 1 base and J by 4 bases; unmatched bases: 4. Germline CDR1 is MNHNS and CDR2 is SASEGT. The sequencing here drew on CD4+ or CD8+ T cells sorted from blood, taken in a trial of the OX40 agonist ivuxolimab. This clonotype originated in an adult with an advanced solid tumor such as melanoma, head and neck, liver or kidney cancer. This chain links TRBV6-1 with TRBJ1-6; 7 positions agree with TRBD1. The CDR3 DNA follows: TGTGCCAGCAGTGAAGACGGGACAGATTATAATTCACCCCTCCACTTT. It encodes CASSEDGTDYNSPLHF.